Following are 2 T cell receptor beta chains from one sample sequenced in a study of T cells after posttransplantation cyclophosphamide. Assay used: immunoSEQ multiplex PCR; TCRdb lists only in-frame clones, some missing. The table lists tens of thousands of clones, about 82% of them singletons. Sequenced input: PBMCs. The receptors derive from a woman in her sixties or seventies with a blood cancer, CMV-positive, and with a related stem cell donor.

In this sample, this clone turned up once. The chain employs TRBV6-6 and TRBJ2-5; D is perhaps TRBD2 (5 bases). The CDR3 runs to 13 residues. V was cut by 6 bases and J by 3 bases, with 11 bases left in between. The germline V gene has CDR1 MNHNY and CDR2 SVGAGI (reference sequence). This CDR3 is CASSFGLEETQYF. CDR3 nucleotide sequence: TGTGCCAGCAGCTTTGGACTGGAAGAGACCCAGTACTTC.

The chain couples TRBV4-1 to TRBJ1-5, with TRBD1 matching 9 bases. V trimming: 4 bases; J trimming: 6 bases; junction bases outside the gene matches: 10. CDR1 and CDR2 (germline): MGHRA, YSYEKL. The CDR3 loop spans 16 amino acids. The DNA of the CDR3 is TGCGCCAGCAGCCGCTCCGAGGGACAGGGCCTTCAGCCCCAGCATTTT. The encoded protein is CASSRSEGQGLQPQHF.